This T cell receptor (beta chain) was retrieved from a study of cytomegalovirus exposure and HLA in healthy donors. Overall study findings and caveats: In vitro assays verified that three CMV-associated chains recognized CMV antigens specifically.

Trimming shortened V by 2 bases and J by 1 base, and 15 bases separated the two germline ends. The CDR3 contains 16 residues. Germline lookup yields CDR1 SGHRS and CDR2 YFSETQ. Vbeta (60) and Jbeta (13) primers were used in the PCR. Libraries were prepared by immunoSEQ multiplex PCR; TCRdb keeps only in-frame clonotypes and omits some of them. The table includes over 150,000 clones, 75% to 85% detected once. In regard to this clone: The antigen remains undetermined.

Sequencing input: PBMCs. V is TRBV5-1 and J is TRBJ1-1, with D tentatively TRBD1 (5 bases). The sequence derives from a young woman in good health and CMV-seropositive. The CDR3 loop reads CASSFLSGRANTEAFF. In DNA, the CDR3 is TGCGCCAGCAGCTTTCTCAGTGGCAGGGCGAACACTGAAGCTTTCTTT.